The entry below describes one T cell receptor (beta chain). Profiled with immunoSEQ multiplex PCR; TCRdb holds only in-frame clones, not every one. This sample has 200,000 or so clones, with more than 75% found just once. The data were taken from a study of blood T cell repertoires in COVID-19. Trimming pared 2 bases from V and 5 bases from J, leaving 13 bases between. CDR3 size: 13 residues. Germline loops: CDR1 GTSNPN, CDR2 SVGIG (reference sequence). The receptor's source is a man between 40 and 49 years old with active or convalescent COVID-19. The chain has TRBV30 and TRBJ2-7, with D possibly being TRBD2 (5 bases). The sample taken for sequencing was peripheral blood. The CDR3 DNA sequence: TGTGCCTGGAGTTCAGTAGCGTTTGACGAGCAGTACTTC. Protein product: CAWSSVAFDEQYF.